In this sample, the clone carrying this T cell receptor beta chain turned up a few times. The antigen is undetermined. Isolation of CD4+ and CD8+ T cells from PBMCs was achieved by sorting. Reverse transcription of extracted RNA yielded cDNA, which provided the sequencing template. Assay: immunoSEQ multiplex PCR; the TCRdb copy retains only in-frame clones and omits some. The table records about 120,000 clones, approximately 49% of them present only once. This sample stems from a study of CD8+ T cells in alopecia areata. Study summary: Tofacitinib lasted 6 to 18 months, then 6 months off drug.

Study-wide findings and caveats: Mice gave a clearer picture of TCR sharing than patients did, possibly for HLA-related reasons. Clonality in lesional scalp, especially alopecia totalis/universalis, exceeded that of normal scalp.

The TCR originated in a human donor with alopecia areata. The source was CD8+ T cells sorted from blood, collected at week 0.

The CDR3 DNA follows: TGTGCCAGCAGCTACGCAGGGAAACATCAGCCCCAGCATTTT. The encoded protein is CASSYAGKHQPQHF. The chain joins TRBV7-9 to TRBJ1-5, with D possibly being TRBD1 (5 bases). The V gene lost 4 bases and the J gene lost 5 bases, with 12 bases spanning the gap. The CDR3 sequence is 14 residues long. Germline CDR1 SEHNR, CDR2 FQNEAQ (reference sequence).